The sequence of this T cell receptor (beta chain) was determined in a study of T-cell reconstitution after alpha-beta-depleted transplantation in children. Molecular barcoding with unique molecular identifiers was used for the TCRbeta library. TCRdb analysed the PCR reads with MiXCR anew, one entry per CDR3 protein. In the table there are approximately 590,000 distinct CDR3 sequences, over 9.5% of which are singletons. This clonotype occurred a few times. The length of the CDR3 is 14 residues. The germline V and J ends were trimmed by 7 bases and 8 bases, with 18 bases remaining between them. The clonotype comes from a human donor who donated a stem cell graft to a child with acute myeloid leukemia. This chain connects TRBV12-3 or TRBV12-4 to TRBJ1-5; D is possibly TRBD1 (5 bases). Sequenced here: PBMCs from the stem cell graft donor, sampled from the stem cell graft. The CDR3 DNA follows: TGTGCCAGCACCCTGGGGGTAATAGCGGAGCCCCAGCATTTT. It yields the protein CASTLGVIAEPQHF.